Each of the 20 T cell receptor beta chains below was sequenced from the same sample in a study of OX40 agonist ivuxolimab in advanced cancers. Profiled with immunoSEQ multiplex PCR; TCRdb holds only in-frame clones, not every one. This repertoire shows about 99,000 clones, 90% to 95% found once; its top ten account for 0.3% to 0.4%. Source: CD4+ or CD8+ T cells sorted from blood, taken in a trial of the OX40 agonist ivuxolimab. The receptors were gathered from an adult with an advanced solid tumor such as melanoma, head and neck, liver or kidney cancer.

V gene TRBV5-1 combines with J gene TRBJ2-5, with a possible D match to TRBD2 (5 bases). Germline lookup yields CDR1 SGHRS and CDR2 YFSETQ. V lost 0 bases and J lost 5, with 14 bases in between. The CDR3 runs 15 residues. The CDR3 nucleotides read TGCGCCAGCAGCTTGGTAGGGTCGGGCGGGGAGACCCAGTACTTC. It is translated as CASSLVGSGGETQYF.

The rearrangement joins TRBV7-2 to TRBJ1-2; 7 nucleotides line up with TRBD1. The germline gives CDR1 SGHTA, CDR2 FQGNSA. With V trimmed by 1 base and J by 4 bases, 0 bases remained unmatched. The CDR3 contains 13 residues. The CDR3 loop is CASSLGQGYGYTF. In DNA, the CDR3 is TGTGCCAGCAGCTTAGGACAGGGCTATGGCTACACCTTC.

As DNA, the CDR3 is TGTGCCAGCAGTTCTCAGGGACTGACCTCTGGAAACACCATATATTTT. Protein product: CASSSQGLTSGNTIYF. J is TRBJ1-3 and V is TRBV28; D may be TRBD1 (5 bases). Trimming took off 4 bases at V and 0 bases at J, with 13 bases between the two ends. Germline CDR1 and CDR2: MDHEN and SYDVKM. This CDR3 comprises 16 residues.

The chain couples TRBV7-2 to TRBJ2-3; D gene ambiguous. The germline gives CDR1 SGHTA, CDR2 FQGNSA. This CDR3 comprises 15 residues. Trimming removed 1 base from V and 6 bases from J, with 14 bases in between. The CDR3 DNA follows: TGTGCCAGCAGCTTAGTTGGCTCGAGCCCGGATACGCAGTATTTT. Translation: CASSLVGSSPDTQYF.

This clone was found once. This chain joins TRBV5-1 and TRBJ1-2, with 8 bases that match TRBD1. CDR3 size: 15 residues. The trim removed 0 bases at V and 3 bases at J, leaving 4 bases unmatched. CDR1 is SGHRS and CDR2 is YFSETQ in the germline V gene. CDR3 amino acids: CASSLEQGDYYGYTF. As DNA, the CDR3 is TGCGCCAGCAGCTTGGAACAGGGGGATTACTATGGCTACACCTTC.

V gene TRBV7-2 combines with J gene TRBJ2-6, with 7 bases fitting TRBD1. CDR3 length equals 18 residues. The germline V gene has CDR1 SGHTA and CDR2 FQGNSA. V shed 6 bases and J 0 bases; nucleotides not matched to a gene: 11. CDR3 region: CASRLPRTGLSGANVLTF. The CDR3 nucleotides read TGTGCCAGCAGGTTACCCCGGACAGGCCTCTCTGGGGCCAACGTCCTGACTTTC.

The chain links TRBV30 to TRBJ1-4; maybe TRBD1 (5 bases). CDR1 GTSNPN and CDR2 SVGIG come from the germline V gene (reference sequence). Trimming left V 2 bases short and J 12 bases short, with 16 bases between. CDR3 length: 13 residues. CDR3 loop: CAWSTNLEGQLFF. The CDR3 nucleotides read TGTGCCTGGAGTACGAATTTGGAGGGACAACTGTTTTTT.

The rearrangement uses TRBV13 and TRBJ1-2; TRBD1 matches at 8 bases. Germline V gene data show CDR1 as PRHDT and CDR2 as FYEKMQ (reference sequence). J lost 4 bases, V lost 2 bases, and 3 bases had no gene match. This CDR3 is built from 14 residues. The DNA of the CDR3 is TGTGCCAGCAGCTTAAATACAGGGGGCTATGGCTACACCTTC. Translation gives CASSLNTGGYGYTF.

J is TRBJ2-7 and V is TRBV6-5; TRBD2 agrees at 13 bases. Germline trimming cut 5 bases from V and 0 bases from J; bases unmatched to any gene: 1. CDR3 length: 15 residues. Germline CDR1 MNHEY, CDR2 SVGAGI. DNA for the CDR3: TGTGCCAGCAGTCGGACTAGCGGGAGCTCCTACGAGCAGTACTTC. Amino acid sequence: CASSRTSGSSYEQYF.

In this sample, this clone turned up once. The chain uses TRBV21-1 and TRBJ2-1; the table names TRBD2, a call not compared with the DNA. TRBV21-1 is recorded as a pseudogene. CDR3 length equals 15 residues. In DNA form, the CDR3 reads TGTGCCAGCAGCAAAGACCGGGGGATCACCAATGAGCAGTTCTTC. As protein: CASSKDRGITNEQFF.

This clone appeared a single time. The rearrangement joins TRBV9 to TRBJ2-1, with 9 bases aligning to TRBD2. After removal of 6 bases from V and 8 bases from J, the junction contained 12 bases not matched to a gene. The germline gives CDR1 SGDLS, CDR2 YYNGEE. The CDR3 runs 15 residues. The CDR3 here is CASTLTGREGDEQFF. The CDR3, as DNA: TGTGCCAGCACCTTAACGGGGCGGGAGGGGGATGAGCAGTTCTTC.

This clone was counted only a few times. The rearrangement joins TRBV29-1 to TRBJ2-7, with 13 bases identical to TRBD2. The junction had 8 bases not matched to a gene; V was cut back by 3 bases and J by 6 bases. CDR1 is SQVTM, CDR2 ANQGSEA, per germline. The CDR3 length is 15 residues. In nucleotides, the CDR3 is TGCAGCGTTGATGGGACTAGCGGGACCCCTAGCGAGCAGTACTTC. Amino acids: CSVDGTSGTPSEQYF.

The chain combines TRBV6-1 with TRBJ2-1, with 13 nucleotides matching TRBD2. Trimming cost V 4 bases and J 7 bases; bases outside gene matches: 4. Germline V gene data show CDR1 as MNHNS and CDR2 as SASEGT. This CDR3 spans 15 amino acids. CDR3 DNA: TGTGCCAGCAGTGTGACTAGCGGGAGGTTTAATGAGCAGTTCTTC. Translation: CASSVTSGRFNEQFF.

CDR3 DNA: TGTGCCAGCAGTGAGGGGGGGGTAGGGCCCCAGCATTTT. Translated: CASSEGGVGPQHF. This rearrangement joins TRBV28 to TRBJ1-5, with D tentatively TRBD1 (6 bases). This CDR3 has 13 amino acids. Trimming stripped 5 bases from V and 9 bases from J, with 14 bases between. The germline V gene has CDR1 MDHEN and CDR2 SYDVKM.

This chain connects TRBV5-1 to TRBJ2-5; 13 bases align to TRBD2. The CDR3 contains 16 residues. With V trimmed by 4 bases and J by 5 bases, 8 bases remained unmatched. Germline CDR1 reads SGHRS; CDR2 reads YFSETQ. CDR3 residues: CASSPGGTSGIETQYF. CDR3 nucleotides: TGCGCCAGCAGCCCGGGCGGGACTAGCGGGATCGAGACCCAGTACTTC.

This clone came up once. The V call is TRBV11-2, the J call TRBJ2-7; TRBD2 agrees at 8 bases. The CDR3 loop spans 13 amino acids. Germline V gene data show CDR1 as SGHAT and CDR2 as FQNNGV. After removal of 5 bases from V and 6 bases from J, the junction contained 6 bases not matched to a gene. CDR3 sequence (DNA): TGTGCCAGCAGCCTTATAGCGGGATCCGAGCAGTACTTC. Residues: CASSLIAGSEQYF. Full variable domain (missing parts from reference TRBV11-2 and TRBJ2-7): EAGVAQSPRYKIIEKRQSVAFWCNPISGHATLYWYQQILGQGPKLLIQFQNNGVVDDSQLPKDRFSAERLKGVDSTLKIQPAKLEDSAVYLCASSLIAGSEQYFGPGTRLTVT.

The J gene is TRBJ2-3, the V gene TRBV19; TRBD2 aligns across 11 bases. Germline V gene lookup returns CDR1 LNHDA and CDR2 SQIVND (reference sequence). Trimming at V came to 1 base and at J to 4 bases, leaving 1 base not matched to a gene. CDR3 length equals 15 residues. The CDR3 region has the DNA TGTGCCAGTAGTATAGGACTAGCGGGGTCAGATACGCAGTATTTT. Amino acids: CASSIGLAGSDTQYF.

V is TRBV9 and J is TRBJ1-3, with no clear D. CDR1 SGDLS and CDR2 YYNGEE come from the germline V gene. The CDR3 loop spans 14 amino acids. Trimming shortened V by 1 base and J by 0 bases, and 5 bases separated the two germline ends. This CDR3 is CASSVWGSGNTIYF. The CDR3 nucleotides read TGTGCCAGCAGCGTATGGGGCTCTGGAAACACCATATATTTT.

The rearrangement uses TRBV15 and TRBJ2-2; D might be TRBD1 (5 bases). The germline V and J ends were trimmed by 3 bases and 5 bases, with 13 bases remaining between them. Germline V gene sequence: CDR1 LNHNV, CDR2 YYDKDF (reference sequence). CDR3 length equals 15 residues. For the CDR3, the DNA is TGTGCCACCAGCAGCACCAGGGCTGGGACCGGGGAGCTGTTTTTT. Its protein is CATSSTRAGTGELFF.

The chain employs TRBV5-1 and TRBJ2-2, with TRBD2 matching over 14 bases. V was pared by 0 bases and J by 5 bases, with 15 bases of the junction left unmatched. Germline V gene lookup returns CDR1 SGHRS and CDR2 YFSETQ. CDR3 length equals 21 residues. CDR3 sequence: CASSLARGGAGLAGVTGELFF. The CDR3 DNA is TGCGCCAGCAGCTTGGCCCGAGGCGGGGCGGGACTAGCGGGAGTTACCGGGGAGCTGTTTTTT.